This paragraph covers one TCR beta chain sequence. Antigen unknown. Libraries were prepared by immunoSEQ multiplex PCR; TCRdb keeps only in-frame clonotypes and omits some of them. The profile shows tens of thousands of clones, 90% of them singletons. These data are taken from a study of graft-versus-host responses after intestinal transplantation. Study-level information: Isolated intestinal, liver-intestinal, or multivisceral transplants had been given to the recipients.

Study-wide findings and caveats: Clonal ratios of graft-versus-host to host-versus-graft in allografts were high for patients exhibiting graft-donor T cell macrochimerism.

CDR3 length: 16 amino acids. The junction had 9 bases not matched to a gene; V was cut back by 8 bases and J by 3 bases. V is TRBV23-1 and J is TRBJ1-5, with 11 bases identical to TRBD1. TRBV23-1 is flagged as an ORF with uncertain function. The sample was unstimulated CD4+ T cells sorted from spleen or lymph node cells, taken before intestinal transplant. The clonotype originates from a human donor who received an intestinal transplant. CDR3 DNA sequence: TGCGCCAGCGTCGGACAGGGGGCAGAAGACAATCAGCCCCAGCATTTT. It is translated as CASVGQGAEDNQPQHF.